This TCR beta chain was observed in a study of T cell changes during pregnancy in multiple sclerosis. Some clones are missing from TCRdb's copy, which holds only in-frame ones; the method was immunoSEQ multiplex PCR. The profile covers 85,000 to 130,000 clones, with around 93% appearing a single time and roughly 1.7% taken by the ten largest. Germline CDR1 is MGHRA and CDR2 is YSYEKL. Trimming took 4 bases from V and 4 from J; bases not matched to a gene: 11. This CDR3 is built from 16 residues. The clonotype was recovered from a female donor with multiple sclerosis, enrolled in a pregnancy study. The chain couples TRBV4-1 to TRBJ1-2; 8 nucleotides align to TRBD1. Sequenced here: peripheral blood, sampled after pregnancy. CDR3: CASSRSGGTGVYGYTF. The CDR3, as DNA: TGCGCCAGCAGCCGGTCTGGGGGGACAGGCGTCTATGGCTACACCTTC.